Below are 28 T cell receptor beta chains sequenced from a single sample in a study of T cell repertoires in cytomegalovirus infection. For these TCRs, the target antigens are not known. From the reads, TCRdb called clonotypes with MiXCR, one entry per CDR3 protein. The sample shows under 450,000 distinct CDR3 sequences, about 35% of them seen only once. This specimen consisted of cultured PBMCs, obtained from culture after CMV antigen stimulation. These receptors all come from a human donor in good health (CMV status not recorded). Some clones in this sample may be carry-over from other donors' samples.

This clonotype was found a few times. V is TRBV6-2 or TRBV6-3 and J is TRBJ1-2, with D unresolved. The CDR3 contains 12 residues. Germline V gene data show CDR1 as MNHEY and CDR2 as SVGEGT. The V and J ends lost 2 bases and 0 bases respectively, with 1 base between them. The CDR3 loop is CASSYPNYGYTF. The CDR3 DNA is TGTGCCAGCAGTTACCCTAACTATGGCTACACCTTC.

The rearrangement links TRBV12-3 or TRBV12-4 to TRBJ1-5; TRBD1 aligns across 10 bases. The CDR3 loop spans 16 amino acids. V lost 2 bases, J lost 3 bases, and 4 bases stayed unmatched. The CDR3 sequence: CASSLLGTGDNQPQHF. CDR3 in DNA: TGTGCCAGCAGTTTACTCGGGACAGGGGACAATCAGCCCCAGCATTTT.

J is TRBJ2-1 and V is TRBV7-2; 10 bases align to TRBD2. V was pared by 6 bases and J by 6 bases, with 8 bases of the junction left unmatched. The CDR3 has 15 residues. Germline V gives CDR1 SGHTA, CDR2 FQGNSA. The CDR3 DNA reads as TGTGCCAGCAGACCACCCGGACTAGCGGCCAATGAGCAGTTCTTC. Translation: CASRPPGLAANEQFF. Combining the CDR3 with reference TRBV7-2 and TRBJ2-1 gives the whole variable domain GAGVSQSPSNKVTEKGKDVELRCDPISGHTALYWYRQSLGQGLEFLIYFQGNSAPDKSGLPSDRFSAERTGGSVSTLTIQRTQQEDSAVYLCASRPPGLAANEQFFGPGTRLTVL.

This chain uses TRBV20-1 with TRBJ2-1; 8 positions match TRBD2. The CDR3 length is 14 residues. Germline V lookup: CDR1 DFQATT, CDR2 SNEGSKA (reference sequence). The V segment lost 3 bases and the J segment 4 bases; nucleotides outside the gene matches: 5. DNA of the CDR3: TGCAGTGCTAGGTCTAGCGGGTTGTACAATGAGCAGTTCTTC. Protein sequence: CSARSSGLYNEQFF.

The table lists this clonotype with a count of one. This chain uses TRBV6-6 with TRBJ1-6; the D gene is possibly TRBD1 (6 bases). Germline V gene lookup returns CDR1 MNHNY and CDR2 SVGAGI (reference sequence). The CDR3 totals 19 residues. V was shortened by 0 bases and J by 9 bases, with 24 bases between the two germline ends. CDR3 nucleotides: TGTGCCAGCAGTTACTCGGGGGGGGGCTTATCGACCTACGGTTCACCCCTCCACTTT. Its translation is CASSYSGGGLSTYGSPLHF.

As regards this clonotype: A read error may account for a junction end that differs from germline. The J gene is TRBJ2-7, the V gene TRBV27; possibly TRBD2 for D (5 bases). Germline lookup yields CDR1 MNHEY and CDR2 SMNVEV (reference sequence). The CDR3 is made up of 16 amino acids. The CDR3, as DNA: TGTGCCAGCAGTTTATCGAAATCGGGGATCTCCAACGAGCAGTACTTC. It specifies CASSLSKSGISNEQYF.

The chain recombines TRBV19 with TRBJ2-1; 7 bases are a match to TRBD2. The CDR3 extends over 15 amino acids. V was clipped by 5 bases and J by 4 bases; unmatched bases: 8. Germline loops: CDR1 LNHDA, CDR2 SQIVND (reference sequence). The CDR3 spells CASSQASGLYNEQFF. Here the CDR3 DNA reads TGTGCCAGTAGTCAAGCTAGCGGACTTTACAATGAGCAGTTCTTC.

A few counts support this clonotype. The gene calls are TRBV12-3 or TRBV12-4 and TRBJ1-1; 8 positions match TRBD1. The CDR3 runs to 13 residues. Trimming took 5 bases from V and 10 from J; bases not matched to a gene: 9. CDR3 loop: CASSPGQGLIAFF. CDR3 coding DNA: TGTGCCAGCAGTCCCGGACAGGGTTTAATAGCTTTCTTT.

This CDR3 reads CASSAGLAGHEQFF. The CDR3 DNA reads TGTGCCAGCAGCGCGGGACTAGCGGGTCACGAGCAGTTCTTC. V and J are TRBV6-6 and TRBJ2-1, with 12 positions matching TRBD2. Germline CDR1 is MNHNY and CDR2 is SVGAGI (reference sequence). With V trimmed by 6 bases and J by 10 bases, 7 bases remained unmatched. The CDR3 runs 14 residues.

This clonotype appeared many times. The rearrangement joins TRBV7-8 to TRBJ2-1; 12 bases are a match to TRBD2. The CDR3 runs to 15 residues. Trimming removed 2 bases from V and 8 bases from J; junction bases left unmatched: 4. Germline-derived CDR1 and CDR2 are SGHVS and FQNEAQ. This CDR3 reads CASSLRLAGDDEQFF. CDR3 DNA: TGTGCCAGCAGCTTACGACTAGCGGGAGACGATGAGCAGTTCTTC.

V usage is TRBV7-2 and J usage is TRBJ1-1, with D unclear. V lost 5 bases and J lost 7, with 11 bases in between. The CDR3 loop spans 12 amino acids. Looked up from germline, CDR1 is SGHTA and CDR2 is FQGNSA. Here the CDR3 reads CASSPIAIEAFF. CDR3 coding DNA: TGTGCCAGCAGCCCTATCGCTATTGAAGCTTTCTTT. Using reference TRBV7-2 and TRBJ1-1 for the parts outside the CDR3, the full variable domain is GAGVSQSPSNKVTEKGKDVELRCDPISGHTALYWYRQSLGQGLEFLIYFQGNSAPDKSGLPSDRFSAERTGGSVSTLTIQRTQQEDSAVYLCASSPIAIEAFFGQGTRLTVV.

J is TRBJ2-3 and V is TRBV4-1; D remains unclear. From germline, CDR1 is MGHRA and CDR2 YSYEKL. V lost 5 bases, J lost 4 bases, and 4 bases lay in between. The CDR3 is 11 amino acids. CDR3 DNA: TGCGCCAGCAGCAACTCAGATACGCAGTATTTT. Translated, it gives CASSNSDTQYF.

A note on this clonotype: This clone may be a read error of a much larger clone one base away. The chain has TRBV7-8 and TRBJ2-7; possibly TRBD2 for D (5 bases). V was pared by 1 base and J by 2 bases, with 9 bases between. Germline V lookup: CDR1 SGHVS, CDR2 FQNEAQ. This CDR3 is built from 14 residues. The DNA of the CDR3 is TGTGCCAGCAGCTTAGAACCAGCGGCCTACGAGCAGTACGTC. Its translation: CASSLEPAAYEQYV.

J is TRBJ1-2 and V is TRBV14; no firm D call. V gave up 3 bases and J gave up 3 bases, with 8 bases separating them. This CDR3 has 13 amino acids. Germline CDR1 SGHDN, CDR2 FVKESK. CDR3 loop: CASSHKVYYGYTF. The CDR3 DNA reads TGTGCCAGCAGCCACAAGGTTTACTATGGCTACACCTTC.

The chain is built from TRBV28 and TRBJ2-5, with 7 bases lining up with TRBD1. There are 14 residues in the CDR3. In germline, CDR1 is MDHEN, CDR2 SYDVKM. The junction had 8 bases not matched to a gene; V was cut back by 5 bases and J by 5 bases. The CDR3, as DNA: TGTGCCAGCAGTGGAACAGGGGTTGCGGAGACCCAGTACTTC. It specifies CASSGTGVAETQYF.

This clonotype was found a few times. The rearrangement links TRBV7-8 to TRBJ2-7; maybe TRBD2 (5 bases). The V gene lost 2 bases and the J gene lost 4 bases, with 18 bases spanning the gap. The CDR3 is made up of 16 amino acids. From germline, CDR1 is SGHVS and CDR2 FQNEAQ. The CDR3 here is CASSLLGVNNHYEQYF. CDR3 nucleotides: TGTGCCAGCAGCTTACTGGGAGTGAATAACCATTACGAGCAGTACTTC.

This clonotype was counted only a few times. The chain recombines TRBV6-1 with TRBJ1-2; D is unresolved. Germline loops: CDR1 MNHNS, CDR2 SASEGT. V gave up 0 bases and J gave up 9 bases, with 5 bases separating them. This CDR3 region has 11 residues. The CDR3 reads CASSEALRYTF. CDR3 DNA: TGTGCCAGCAGTGAAGCGCTACGCTACACCTTC.

The chain employs TRBV7-6 and TRBJ1-3, with TRBD1 matching 8 bases. The germline V gene encodes CDR1 SGHVS and CDR2 FNYEAQ. V lost 8 bases and J lost 4; bases outside the gene matches: 13. The CDR3 has 16 amino acids. CDR3 in amino acids: CASDGTGPFWGNTIYF. The CDR3 bases are TGTGCCAGCGACGGGACAGGTCCCTTTTGGGGAAACACCATATATTTT.

This clonotype has a handful of counts. The V gene is TRBV11-3, the J gene TRBJ2-1, with D uncertain. Germline-derived CDR1 and CDR2 are SGHNT and YENEEA. There are 14 residues in the CDR3. The ends were cut back, 4 bases at V and 5 bases at J, with 12 bases in the middle. The CDR3 bases are TGTGCCAGCAGCTCCGAAGATGGAAACAATGAGCAGTTCTTC. It translates to CASSSEDGNNEQFF. Supplemented by reference TRBV11-3 and TRBJ2-1, the full variable domain reads EAGVVQSPRYKIIEKKQPVAFWCNPISGHNTLYWYLQNLGQGPELLIRYENEEAVDDSQLPKDRFSAERLKGVDSTLKIQPAELGDSAVYLCASSSEDGNNEQFFGPGTRLTVL.

The chain couples TRBV12-5 to TRBJ1-3; no reliable D call. This CDR3 comprises 18 residues. Per the germline V gene, CDR1 is LGHNT and CDR2 is FRNRAP. Deletions cut 0 bases from V and 0 bases from J, with 15 bases between. CDR3 DNA sequence: TGTGCTAGTGGTTTGGTACGGGGTCAGCCGAACTCTGGAAACACCATATATTTT. This gives the protein CASGLVRGQPNSGNTIYF. Complete variable domain (other parts from reference TRBV12-5 and TRBJ1-3): DARVTQTPRHKVTEMGQEVTMRCQPILGHNTVFWYRQTMMQGLELLAYFRNRAPLDDSGMPKDRFSAEMPDATLATLKIQPSEPRDSAVYFCASGLVRGQPNSGNTIYFGEGSWLTVV.

This rearrangement joins TRBV2 to TRBJ1-6; the D is unclear. CDR3 length equals 14 residues. Germline V gives CDR1 SNHLY, CDR2 FYNNEI. V gave up 5 bases and J gave up 5 bases, with 10 bases separating them. The CDR3 DNA reads TGTGCCAGCAGTCGAAGTACAAATAATTCACCCCTCCACTTT. This gives the protein CASSRSTNNSPLHF.

The chain employs TRBV4-3 and TRBJ1-5; no clear D gene. The CDR3 is 18 amino acids. Germline values: CDR1 LGHNA, CDR2 YSLEER. Trimming cost V 1 base and J 1 base, with 17 bases left between them. The CDR3 bases are TGCGCCAGCAGCCAAGGGGTCGGGATAGAGAAGAGCAATCAGCCCCAGCATTTT. Its protein product is CASSQGVGIEKSNQPQHF.

To note about this clonotype: The junction shows a germline mismatch at one end, possibly a read error. The chain joins TRBV7-8 to TRBJ2-6; D may be TRBD1 (6 bases). Germline V lookup: CDR1 SGHVS, CDR2 FQNEAQ. This CDR3 is 16 amino acids long. The DNA for the CDR3 is TGTGCCAGCAGCGAACAGGGCTCGCCTGGGGCCAACATCCTGACTTTC. It yields the protein CASSEQGSPGANILTF.

This clonotype was observed a handful of times. V gene TRBV12-3 or TRBV12-4 combines with J gene TRBJ2-5; tentative D call: TRBD2 (6 bases). The CDR3 is 13 amino acids. V gave up 6 bases and J gave up 4 bases, with 12 bases separating them. The CDR3 here is CASRLNSGETQYF. The CDR3 DNA reads TGTGCCAGCAGGCTTAATAGCGGAGAGACCCAGTACTTC.

The gene calls are TRBV2 and TRBJ1-2; unclear D gene. CDR1 and CDR2 (germline): SNHLY, FYNNEI. The CDR3 is made up of 13 amino acids. V was shortened by 4 bases and J by 7 bases, with 13 bases between the two germline ends. CDR3 coding DNA: TGTGCCAGCAGTGGGTTAACAGTTCGTGGCTACACCTTC. Encoded protein: CASSGLTVRGYTF.

The sample holds a few counts of this clonotype. The V gene is TRBV6-5, the J gene TRBJ2-5; 10 bases are shared with TRBD1. V shed 5 bases and J 5 bases; nucleotides not matched to a gene: 11. CDR1 is MNHEY, CDR2 SVGAGI, per germline. This CDR3 comprises 16 residues. This chain's CDR3 is CASSNPQPGQGETQYF. DNA for the CDR3: TGTGCCAGCAGTAACCCCCAGCCGGGACAGGGGGAGACCCAGTACTTC.

Details on this clonotype: Sequence at one end of the junction differs from germline and may be a read error. The chain recombines TRBV20-1 with TRBJ1-4; D is uncertain. Germline loops: CDR1 DFQATT, CDR2 SNEGSKA (reference sequence). This CDR3 is 14 amino acids long. The CDR3 DNA is TGCAGTGCCAGAGGGTTTGCCACTAATGAAAAACTGTTTTTT. It encodes CSARGFATNEKLFF.

This clonotype showed up just a few times. The rearrangement joins TRBV7-2 to TRBJ2-3; the match to TRBD2 covers 7 bases. There are 15 residues in the CDR3. V was pared by 3 bases and J by 2 bases, with 5 bases of the junction left unmatched. Germline V gene data show CDR1 as SGHTA and CDR2 as FQGNSA. This CDR3 reads CASSFKRGITDTQYF. The CDR3, as DNA: TGTGCCAGCAGCTTCAAGCGGGGAATCACAGATACGCAGTATTTT.